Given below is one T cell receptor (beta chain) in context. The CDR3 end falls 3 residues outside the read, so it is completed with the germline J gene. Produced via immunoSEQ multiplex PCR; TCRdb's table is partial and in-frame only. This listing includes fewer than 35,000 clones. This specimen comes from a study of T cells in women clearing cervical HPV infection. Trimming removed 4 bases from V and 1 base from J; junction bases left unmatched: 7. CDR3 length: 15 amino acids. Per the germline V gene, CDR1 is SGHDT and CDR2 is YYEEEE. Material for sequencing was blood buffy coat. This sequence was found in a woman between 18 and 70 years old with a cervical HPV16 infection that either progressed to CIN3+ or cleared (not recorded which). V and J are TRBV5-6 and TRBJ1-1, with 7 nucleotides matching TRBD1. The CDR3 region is CASSRPDRENTEAFF. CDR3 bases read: TGTGCCAGCAGCCGACCCGACAGGGAGAACACTGAA.